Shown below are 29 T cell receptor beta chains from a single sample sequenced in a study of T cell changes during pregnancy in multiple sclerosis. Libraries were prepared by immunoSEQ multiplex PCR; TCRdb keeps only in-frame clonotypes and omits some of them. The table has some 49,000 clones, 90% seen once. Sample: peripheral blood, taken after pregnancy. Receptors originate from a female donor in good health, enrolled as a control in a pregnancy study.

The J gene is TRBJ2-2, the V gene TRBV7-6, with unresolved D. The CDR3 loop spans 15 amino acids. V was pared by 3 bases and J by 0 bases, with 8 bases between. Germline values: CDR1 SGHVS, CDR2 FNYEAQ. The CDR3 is CASSFGASNTGELFF. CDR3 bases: TGTGCCAGCAGCTTCGGAGCCTCGAACACCGGGGAGCTGTTTTTT. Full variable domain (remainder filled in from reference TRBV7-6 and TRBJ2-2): GAGVSQSPRYKVTKRGQDVALRCDPISGHVSLYWYRQALGQGPEFLTYFNYEAQQDKSGLPNDRFSAERPEGSISTLTIQRTEQRDSAMYRCASSFGASNTGELFFGEGSRLTVL.

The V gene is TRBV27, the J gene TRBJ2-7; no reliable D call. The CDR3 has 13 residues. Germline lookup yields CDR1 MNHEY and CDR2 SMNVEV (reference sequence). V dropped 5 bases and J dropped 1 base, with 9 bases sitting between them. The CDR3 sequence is CASSLQASYEQYF. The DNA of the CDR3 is TGTGCCAGCAGTCTTCAGGCGTCCTACGAGCAGTACTTC.

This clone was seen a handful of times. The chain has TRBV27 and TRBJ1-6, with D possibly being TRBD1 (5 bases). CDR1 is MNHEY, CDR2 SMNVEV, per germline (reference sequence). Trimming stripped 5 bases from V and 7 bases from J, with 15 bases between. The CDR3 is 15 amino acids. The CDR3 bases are TGTGCCAGCAGTCCACTCGGGGGGGAAAATTCACCCCTCCACTTT. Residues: CASSPLGGENSPLHF.

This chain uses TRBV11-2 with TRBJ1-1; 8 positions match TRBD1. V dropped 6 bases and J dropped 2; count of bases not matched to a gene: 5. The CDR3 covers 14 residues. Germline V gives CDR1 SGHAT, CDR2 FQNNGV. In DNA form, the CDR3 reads TGTGCCAGCAGTCGTGACAGGGGAAACACTGAAGCTTTCTTT. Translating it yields CASSRDRGNTEAFF.

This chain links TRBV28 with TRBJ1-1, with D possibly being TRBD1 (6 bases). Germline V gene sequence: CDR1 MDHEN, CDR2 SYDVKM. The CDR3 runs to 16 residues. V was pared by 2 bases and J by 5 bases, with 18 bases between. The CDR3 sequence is CASSLTGHGFETEAFF. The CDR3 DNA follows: TGTGCCAGCAGTTTAACGGGACACGGATTCGAGACTGAAGCTTTCTTT.

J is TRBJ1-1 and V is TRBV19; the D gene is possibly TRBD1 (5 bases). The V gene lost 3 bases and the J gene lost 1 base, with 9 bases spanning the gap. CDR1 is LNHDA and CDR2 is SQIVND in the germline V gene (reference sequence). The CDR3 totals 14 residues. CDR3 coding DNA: TGTGCCAGTAGTATCCCAGGGAAGAACACTGAAGCTTTCTTT. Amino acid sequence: CASSIPGKNTEAFF.

The CDR3 here is CASSVGGDGYTF. In DNA, the CDR3 is TGTGCCAGCAGCGTAGGGGGGGATGGCTACACCTTC. The V call is TRBV9, the J call TRBJ1-2; D is perhaps TRBD1 (5 bases). CDR3 length: 12 amino acids. V gave up 0 bases and J gave up 6 bases, with 6 bases separating them. Looked up from germline, CDR1 is SGDLS and CDR2 is YYNGEE.

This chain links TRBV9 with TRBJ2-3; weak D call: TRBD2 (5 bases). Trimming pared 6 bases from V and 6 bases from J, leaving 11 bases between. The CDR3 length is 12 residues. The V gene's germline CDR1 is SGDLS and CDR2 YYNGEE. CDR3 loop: CASNVRGDTQYF. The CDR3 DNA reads TGTGCCAGCAATGTCCGCGGGGATACGCAGTATTTT.

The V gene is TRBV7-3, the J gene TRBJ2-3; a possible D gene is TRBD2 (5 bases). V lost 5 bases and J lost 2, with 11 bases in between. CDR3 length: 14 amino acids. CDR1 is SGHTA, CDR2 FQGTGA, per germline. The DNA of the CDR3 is TGTGCCAGCAGCCTTGGACTCAACACAGATACGCAGTATTTT. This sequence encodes CASSLGLNTDTQYF. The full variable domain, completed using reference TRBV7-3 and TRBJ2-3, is GAGVSQTPSNKVTEKGKYVELRCDPISGHTALYWYRQSLGQGPEFLIYFQGTGAADDSGLPNDRFFAVRPEGSVSTLKIQRTERGDSAVYLCASSLGLNTDTQYFGPGTRLTVL.

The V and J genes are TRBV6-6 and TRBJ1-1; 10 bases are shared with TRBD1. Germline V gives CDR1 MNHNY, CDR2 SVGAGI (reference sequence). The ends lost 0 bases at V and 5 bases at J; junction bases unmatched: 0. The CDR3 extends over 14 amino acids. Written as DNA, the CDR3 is TGTGCCAGCAGTTACTCGGACAGGGGGACTGAAGCTTTCTTT. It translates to CASSYSDRGTEAFF.

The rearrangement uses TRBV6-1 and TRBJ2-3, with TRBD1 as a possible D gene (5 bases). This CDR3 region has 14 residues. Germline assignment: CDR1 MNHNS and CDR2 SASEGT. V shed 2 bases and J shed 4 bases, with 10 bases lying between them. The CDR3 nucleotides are TGTGCCAGCAGTGAATCGACAGTGGCAGATACGCAGTATTTT. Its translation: CASSESTVADTQYF.

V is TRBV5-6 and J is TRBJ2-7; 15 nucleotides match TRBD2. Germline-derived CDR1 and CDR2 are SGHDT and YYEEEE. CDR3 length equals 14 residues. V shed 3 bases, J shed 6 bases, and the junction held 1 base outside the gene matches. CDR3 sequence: CASSWGLAGGEQYF. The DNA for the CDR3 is TGTGCCAGCAGCTGGGGACTAGCGGGAGGCGAGCAGTACTTC.

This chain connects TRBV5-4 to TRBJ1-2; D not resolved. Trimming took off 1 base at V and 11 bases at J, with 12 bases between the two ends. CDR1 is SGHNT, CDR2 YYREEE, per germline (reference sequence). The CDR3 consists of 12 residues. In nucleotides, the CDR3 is TGTGCCAGCAGCTTGTTGAGTGTGCGGTACACCTTC. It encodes CASSLLSVRYTF.

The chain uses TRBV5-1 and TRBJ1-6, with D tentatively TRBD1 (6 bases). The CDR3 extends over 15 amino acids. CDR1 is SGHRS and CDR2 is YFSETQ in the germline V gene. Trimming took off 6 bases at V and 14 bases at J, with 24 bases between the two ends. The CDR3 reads CASTVGQTFEGALHF. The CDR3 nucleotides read TGCGCCAGCACTGTGGGGCAGACCTTCGAGGGGGCCCTCCACTTT.

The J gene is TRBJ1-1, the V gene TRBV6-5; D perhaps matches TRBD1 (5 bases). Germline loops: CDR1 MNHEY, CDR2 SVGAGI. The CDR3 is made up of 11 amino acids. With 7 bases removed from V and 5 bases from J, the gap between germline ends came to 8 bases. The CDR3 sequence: CASTRGTEAFF. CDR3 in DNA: TGTGCCAGCACCCGGGGGACTGAAGCTTTCTTT.

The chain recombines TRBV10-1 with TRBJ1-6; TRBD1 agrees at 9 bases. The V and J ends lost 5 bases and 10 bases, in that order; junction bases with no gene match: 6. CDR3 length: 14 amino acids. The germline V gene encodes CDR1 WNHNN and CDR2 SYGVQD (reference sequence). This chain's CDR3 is CASSPGTGPSPLHF. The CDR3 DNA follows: TGCGCCAGCAGTCCCGGGACAGGGCCCTCACCCCTCCACTTT.

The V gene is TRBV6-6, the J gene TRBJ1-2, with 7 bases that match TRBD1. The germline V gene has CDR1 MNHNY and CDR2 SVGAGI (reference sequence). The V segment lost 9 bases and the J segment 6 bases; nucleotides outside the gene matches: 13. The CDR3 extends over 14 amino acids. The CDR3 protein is CASKRTGSPHGYTF. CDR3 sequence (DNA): TGTGCCAGTAAAAGGACAGGAAGTCCCCATGGCTACACCTTC.

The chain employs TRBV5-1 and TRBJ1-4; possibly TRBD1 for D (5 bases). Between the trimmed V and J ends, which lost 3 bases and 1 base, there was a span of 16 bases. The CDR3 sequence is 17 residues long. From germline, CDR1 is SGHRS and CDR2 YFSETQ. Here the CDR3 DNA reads TGCGCCAGCAGCTCGCCGTCTGGGGGGGGAACTAATGAAAAACTGTTTTTT. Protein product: CASSSPSGGGTNEKLFF.

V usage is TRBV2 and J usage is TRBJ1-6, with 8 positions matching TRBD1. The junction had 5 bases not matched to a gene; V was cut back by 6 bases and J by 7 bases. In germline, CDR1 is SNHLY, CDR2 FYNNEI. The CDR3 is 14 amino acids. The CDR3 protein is CASRLRDRNSPLHF. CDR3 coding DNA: TGTGCCAGCAGGCTCCGGGACAGGAATTCACCCCTCCACTTT.

CDR3 residues: CASSHGQGPDTQYF. Here the CDR3 DNA reads TGTGCCAGCAGTCACGGACAGGGCCCAGATACGCAGTATTTT. This chain connects TRBV7-9 to TRBJ2-3, with 8 bases that match TRBD1. Germline V gene lookup returns CDR1 SEHNR and CDR2 FQNEAQ (reference sequence). The CDR3 consists of 14 residues. With 6 bases clipped from V and 4 bases from J, the junction kept 6 bases outside the gene matches. Based on the CDR3 plus reference TRBV7-9 and TRBJ2-3, the full variable domain is DTGVSQNPRHKITKRGQNVTFRCDPISEHNRLYWYRQTLGQGPEFLTYFQNEAQLEKSRLLSDRFSAERPKGSFSTLEIQRTEQGDSAMYLCASSHGQGPDTQYFGPGTRLTVL.

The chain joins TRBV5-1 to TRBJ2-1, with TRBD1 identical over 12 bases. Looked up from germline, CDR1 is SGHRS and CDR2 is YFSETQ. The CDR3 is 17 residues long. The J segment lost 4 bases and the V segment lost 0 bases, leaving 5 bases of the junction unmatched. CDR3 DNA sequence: TGCGCCAGCAGCTTGGGCCCGGGACAGGGGGCATACAATGAGCAGTTCTTC. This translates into CASSLGPGQGAYNEQFF.

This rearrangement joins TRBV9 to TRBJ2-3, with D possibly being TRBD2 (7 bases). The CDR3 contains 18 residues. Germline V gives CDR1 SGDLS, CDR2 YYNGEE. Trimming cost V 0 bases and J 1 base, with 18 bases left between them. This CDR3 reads CASSVEGGFGARTDTQYF. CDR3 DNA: TGTGCCAGCAGCGTAGAGGGGGGGTTTGGCGCCCGCACAGATACGCAGTATTTT.

As DNA, the CDR3 is TGTGCCAGCAGTGCGGACAGGGTTTCCTACGAGCAGTACTTC. Protein sequence: CASSADRVSYEQYF. This chain uses TRBV6-1 with TRBJ2-7, with 8 bases lining up with TRBD1. Germline V gives CDR1 MNHNS, CDR2 SASEGT. V gave up 4 bases and J gave up 1 base; unmatched junction bases: 3. The CDR3 consists of 14 residues.

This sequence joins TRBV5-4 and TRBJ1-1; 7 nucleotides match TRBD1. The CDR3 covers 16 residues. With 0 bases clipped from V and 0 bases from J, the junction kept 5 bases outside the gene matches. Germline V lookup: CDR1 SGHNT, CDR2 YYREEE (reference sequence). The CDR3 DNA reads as TGTGCCAGCAGCTTGGGAGGGGGCTACCTGAACACTGAAGCTTTCTTT. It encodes CASSLGGGYLNTEAFF.

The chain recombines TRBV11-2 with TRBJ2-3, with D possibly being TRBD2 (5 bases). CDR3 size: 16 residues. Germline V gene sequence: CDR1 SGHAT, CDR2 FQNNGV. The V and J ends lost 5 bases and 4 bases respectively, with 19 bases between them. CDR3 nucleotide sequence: TGTGCCAGCAGCCAGACGGGGTGGCCTTACGCAGATACGCAGTATTTT. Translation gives CASSQTGWPYADTQYF.

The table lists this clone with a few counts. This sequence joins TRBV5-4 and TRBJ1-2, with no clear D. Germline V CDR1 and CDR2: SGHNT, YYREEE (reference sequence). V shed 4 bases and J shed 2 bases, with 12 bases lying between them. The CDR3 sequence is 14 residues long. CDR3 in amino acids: CASSGSGGNYGYTF. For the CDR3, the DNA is TGTGCCAGCAGCGGATCAGGAGGGAACTATGGCTACACCTTC.

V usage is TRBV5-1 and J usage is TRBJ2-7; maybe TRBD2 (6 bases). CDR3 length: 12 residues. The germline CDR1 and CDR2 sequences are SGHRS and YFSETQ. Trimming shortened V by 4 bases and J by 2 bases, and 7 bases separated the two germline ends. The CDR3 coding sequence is TGCGCCAGCAGCCCGGGGGCCTACGAGCAGTACTTC. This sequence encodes CASSPGAYEQYF.

The CDR3 spells CASSGGAFGEQFF. The CDR3, as DNA: TGTGCCAGCAGTGGGGGGGCGTTCGGCGAGCAGTTCTTC. The chain carries TRBV28 and TRBJ2-1, with D possibly being TRBD2 (7 bases). Trimming removed 5 bases from V and 10 bases from J, with 15 bases in between. CDR1 MDHEN and CDR2 SYDVKM come from the germline V gene. CDR3 length: 13 residues.

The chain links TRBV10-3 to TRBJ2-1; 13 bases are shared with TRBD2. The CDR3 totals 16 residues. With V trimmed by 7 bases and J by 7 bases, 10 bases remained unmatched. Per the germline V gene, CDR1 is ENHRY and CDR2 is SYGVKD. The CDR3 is CAITLRLAGGRNEQFF. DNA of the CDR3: TGTGCCATCACCCTCCGACTAGCGGGAGGTCGGAATGAGCAGTTCTTC.